The next 18 T cell receptor beta chains were all read from a single sample in a study of blood T cell repertoires in COVID-19 (TCRdb year 2020). Preparation of the library involved the immunoSEQ multiplex PCR assay. The table comes from immuneACCESS by way of TCRdb, which keeps in-frame sequences with V and J called. Part of the clones is missing from these tables; in studies checked, under half for an unresolved V gene and the rest for unknown reasons. Here the sample has some 390,000 clones; 70% to 90% occur a single time. The ten largest clones represent approximately 2.9% of the sample. Material: peripheral blood. These receptors all come from a human donor in a cohort sampled during active COVID-19.

This clone was counted between two and nine times. The chain employs TRBV5-4 and TRBJ2-7; a weak D match, TRBD1 (6 bases). Germline CDR1 reads SGHNT; CDR2 reads YYREEE (reference sequence). Trimming cost V 4 bases and J 6 bases, with 14 bases left between them. CDR3 length equals 13 residues. CDR3 nucleotides: TGTGCCAGCAGCAAGGTTCGAGGGGGCGAGCAGTACTTC. Encoded protein: CASSKVRGGEQYF.

This sequence joins TRBV3-1 (or the pseudogene TRBV3-2) and TRBJ2-3; D gene ambiguous. CDR1 and CDR2 (germline): LGHDT, YNNKEL (reference sequence). V lost 0 bases, J lost 6 bases, and 7 bases lay in between. CDR3 length: 13 amino acids. CDR3 sequence (DNA): TGTGCCAGCAGCCAAGATCACGGTGATACGCAGTATTTT. This encodes CASSQDHGDTQYF.

The V call is TRBV5-1, the J call TRBJ1-1, with no clear D. V lost 6 bases and J 4 bases, leaving 13 bases between the germline ends. The CDR3 is 13 amino acids. Germline lookup yields CDR1 SGHRS and CDR2 YFSETQ. This CDR3 is CASKGQEGTEAFF. In nucleotides, the CDR3 is TGCGCCAGCAAGGGCCAGGAGGGCACTGAAGCTTTCTTT.

CDR3 sequence reads: CASSLRSGQGRSGYTF. CDR3 bases: TGTGCCAGCAGTTTAAGGTCGGGACAGGGTCGTAGTGGCTACACCTTC. The chain links TRBV28 to TRBJ1-2; the match to TRBD1 covers 9 bases. Trimming at V came to 2 bases and at J to 7 bases, leaving 11 bases not matched to a gene. The CDR3 contains 16 residues. Germline V gene data show CDR1 as MDHEN and CDR2 as SYDVKM.

The chain recombines TRBV5-1 with TRBJ2-5; unclear D gene. From germline, CDR1 is SGHRS and CDR2 YFSETQ. The germline V and J ends were trimmed by 0 bases and 4 bases, with 4 bases remaining between them. This CDR3 comprises 12 residues. The CDR3 DNA is TGCGCCAGCAGCTTGGCCGGAGAGACCCAGTACTTC. This codes for CASSLAGETQYF.

This rearrangement joins TRBV3-1 (or the pseudogene TRBV3-2) to TRBJ1-5; D is perhaps TRBD1 (6 bases). The CDR3 contains 14 residues. V was pared by 4 bases and J by 3 bases, with 10 bases between. Germline V CDR1 and CDR2: LGHDT, YNNKEL (reference sequence). As DNA, the CDR3 is TGTGCCAGCAGCCTGGGACACAACAATCAGCCCCAGCATTTT. Amino acids: CASSLGHNNQPQHF.

This clone was seen only once. V gene TRBV6-5 combines with J gene TRBJ2-7; 11 nucleotides line up with TRBD2. The CDR3 is 15 amino acids. Germline trimming cut 7 bases from V and 6 bases from J; bases unmatched to any gene: 11. Germline CDR1 reads MNHEY; CDR2 reads SVGAGI. CDR3 coding DNA: TGTGCCAGCAAGTTGAATAGCGGGAGGGCCGCCGAGCAGTACTTC. Protein product: CASKLNSGRAAEQYF.

This clone was seen just once. V gene TRBV19 combines with J gene TRBJ1-5; 10 bases match TRBD1. CDR3 length: 13 amino acids. The V gene's germline CDR1 is LNHDA and CDR2 SQIVND (reference sequence). J lost 7 bases, V lost 6 bases, and 3 bases had no gene match. The CDR3 bases are TGTGCCAGTAGAAGACAGGGGGCCCAGCCCCAGCATTTT. Translating it yields CASRRQGAQPQHF.

The rearrangement uses TRBV5-6 and TRBJ2-7, with D perhaps matching TRBD1 (6 bases). The length of the CDR3 is 13 residues. With 4 bases removed from V and 2 bases from J, the gap between germline ends came to 10 bases. Per germline, CDR1 SGHDT and CDR2 YYEEEE. The CDR3 DNA reads TGTGCCAGCAGCCCGGGACACCCCTACGAGCAGTACTTC. Translating gives CASSPGHPYEQYF.

The CDR3 DNA reads as TGCGCCAGCAGCAAGGCGACCGGGATAACGACTTACAATGAGCAGTTCTTC. This codes for CASSKATGITTYNEQFF. The chain uses TRBV5-1 and TRBJ2-1, with D possibly TRBD2 on 5 matching bases. The V gene's germline CDR1 is SGHRS and CDR2 YFSETQ. The CDR3 sequence is 17 residues long. The V and J ends lost 4 bases and 4 bases respectively, with 21 bases between them.

The chain combines TRBV6-5 with TRBJ1-1; D may be TRBD1 (6 bases). There are 13 residues in the CDR3. The germline CDR1 and CDR2 sequences are MNHEY and SVGAGI. Between the trimmed V and J ends, which lost 4 bases and 5 bases, there was a span of 11 bases. CDR3 sequence (DNA): TGTGCCAGCAGTTTCGGACAGAGGACTGAAGCTTTCTTT. It codes for CASSFGQRTEAFF.

The CDR3 here is CASSSKLGRDRGLNTEAFF. The CDR3 bases are TGCGCCAGCAGCTCGAAGCTGGGCCGGGACAGGGGCCTGAACACTGAAGCTTTCTTT. This chain uses TRBV5-1 with TRBJ1-1, with 10 bases matching TRBD1. The junction had 14 bases not matched to a gene; V was cut back by 3 bases and J by 0 bases. The CDR3 consists of 19 residues. Germline CDR1 and CDR2: SGHRS and YFSETQ.

The chain couples TRBV6-2 or TRBV6-3 to TRBJ2-7, with 12 bases matching TRBD2. Germline V gene sequence: CDR1 MNHEY, CDR2 SVGEGT. This CDR3 is built from 17 residues. J gave up 2 bases and V 2 bases, and 7 bases lay outside the gene matches. The CDR3: CASSYPVTSGGTYEQYF. The DNA for the CDR3 is TGTGCCAGCAGTTACCCCGTTACTAGCGGGGGGACCTACGAGCAGTACTTC.

The gene calls are TRBV5-1 and TRBJ2-1, with a possible D match to TRBD1 (5 bases). The CDR3 spans 13 residues. The germline CDR1 and CDR2 sequences are SGHRS and YFSETQ. V shed 4 bases and J shed 8 bases, with 13 bases lying between them. The CDR3: CASSHNRLDEQFF. CDR3 DNA sequence: TGCGCCAGCAGCCATAACAGGTTGGATGAGCAGTTCTTC.

The chain uses TRBV3-1 (or the pseudogene TRBV3-2) and TRBJ2-7; TRBD2 matches at 8 bases. The CDR3 has 21 residues. With V trimmed by 4 bases and J by 4 bases, 27 bases remained unmatched. Germline V gives CDR1 LGHDT, CDR2 YNNKEL (reference sequence). CDR3 DNA: TGTGCCAGCAGCCCGCAGGGGCCGGGACTAGGCCGTCCCGCCGCACGATACGAGCAGTACTTC. Amino acids: CASSPQGPGLGRPAARYEQYF.

The chain recombines TRBV6-1 with TRBJ1-1; a weak D match, TRBD1 (5 bases). The CDR3 runs 12 residues. V was cut by 2 bases and J by 8 bases, with 9 bases left in between. CDR1 and CDR2 (germline): MNHNS, SASEGT. CDR3 amino acids: CASSEMGPEAFF. The CDR3 nucleotides are TGTGCCAGCAGTGAAATGGGGCCCGAAGCTTTCTTT.

The DNA for the CDR3 is TGTGCCAGCAGCGTATCTTTTGGTGAGCGTCTAGCGGACGCTGGGCAGTTCTTC. Amino acid sequence: CASSVSFGERLADAGQFF. The chain employs TRBV9 and TRBJ2-1, with 7 bases lining up with TRBD2. This CDR3 contains 18 residues. Trimming removed 1 base from V and 12 bases from J; junction bases left unmatched: 22. The germline V gene encodes CDR1 SGDLS and CDR2 YYNGEE.

This clone was seen a handful of times. Additional DNA sequences in this sample encode the identical CDR3. The rearrangement uses TRBV9 and TRBJ1-2; D is perhaps TRBD1 (5 bases). Germline V CDR1 and CDR2: SGDLS, YYNGEE. This CDR3 contains 13 residues. The V and J ends lost 0 bases and 5 bases respectively, with 8 bases between them. Here the CDR3 reads CASSVGGSYGYTF. DNA for the CDR3: TGTGCCAGCAGCGTAGGGGGCAGTTATGGCTACACCTTC.